This T cell receptor beta chain is drawn from a study of T cells after yellow fever vaccination. UMIs and a universal primer site were added when TCR cDNA was made by 5'RACE template switching. One entry per CDR3 protein, called by TCRdb with MiXCR from the 5' RACE reads. Among hundreds of thousands of distinct CDR3 sequences listed, roughly an eighth were seen once. Whole-study findings and limits: Researchers report a weaker secondary response that nonetheless peaked faster, day 5 versus 15. There was a possibility that FACS-sorted repertoires contained abundant clonotypes contaminating from the bulk population. The booster saw the reappearance of most primary-vaccination clones (more than 95% CD4, 88% CD8).

This CDR3 has 15 residues. V was shortened by 4 bases and J by 0 bases, with 11 bases between the two germline ends. The V gene's germline CDR1 is KGHDR and CDR2 SFDVKD. This clonotype was observed a few times. What it binds is not known. The material was PBMCs, obtained on the day of the yellow fever booster vaccination. The chain couples TRBV24-1 to TRBJ2-5, with D perhaps matching TRBD1 (5 bases). The clonotype originates from a man aged 25-45 years who received the YFV17D yellow fever vaccine. CDR3 loop: CATSDRRVYQETQYF. CDR3 nucleotides: TGTGCCACCAGTGACCGCAGGGTTTACCAAGAGACCCAGTACTTC.